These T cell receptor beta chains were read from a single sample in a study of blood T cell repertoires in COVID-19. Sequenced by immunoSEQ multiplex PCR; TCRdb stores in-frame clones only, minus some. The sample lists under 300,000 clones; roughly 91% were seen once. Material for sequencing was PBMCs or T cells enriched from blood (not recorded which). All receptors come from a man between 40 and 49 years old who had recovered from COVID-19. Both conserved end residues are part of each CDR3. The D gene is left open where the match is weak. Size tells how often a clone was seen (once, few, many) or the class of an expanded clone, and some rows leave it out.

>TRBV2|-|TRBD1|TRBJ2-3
CASRKTGTGGTDTQYF
TGTGCCAGCCGGAAAACCGGGACAGGGGGCACAGATACGCAGTATTTT
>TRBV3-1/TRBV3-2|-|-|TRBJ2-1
CASSARLRYEQFF
TGTGCCAGCAGCGCACGACTACGTTATGAGCAGTTCTTC
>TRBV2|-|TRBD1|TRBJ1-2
CASSRRGRDYGYTF
TGTGCCAGCAGCCGCAGGGGGCGCGACTATGGCTACACCTTC
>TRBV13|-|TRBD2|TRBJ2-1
CASSLGTSGSRNEQFF
TGTGCCAGCAGCTTAGGAACTAGCGGGAGTAGGAATGAGCAGTTCTTC
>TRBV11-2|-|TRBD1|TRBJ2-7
CASSWGQGTYEQYF
TGTGCCAGCAGCTGGGGACAGGGGACCTACGAGCAGTACTTC
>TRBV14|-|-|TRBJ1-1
CASSQIGQDMNTEAFF
TGTGCCAGCAGCCAGATTGGTCAGGACATGAACACTGAAGCTTTCTTT
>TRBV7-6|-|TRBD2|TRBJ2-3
CASSLSEAGGQDTQYF
TGTGCCAGCAGTCTCTCCGAAGCGGGGGGGCAAGATACGCAGTATTTT
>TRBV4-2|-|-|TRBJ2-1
CASSLRGRRGSGYNEQFF
TGTGCCAGCAGCCTTCGAGGTCGAAGGGGTAGCGGATACAATGAGCAGTTCTTC
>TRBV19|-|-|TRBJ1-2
CASSFLAGLSGYTF
TGTGCCAGTAGTTTTCTCGCAGGGTTAAGTGGCTACACCTTC
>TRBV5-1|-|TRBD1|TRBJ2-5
CASSFGQAQYF
TGCGCCAGCAGCTTTGGACAGGCCCAGTACTTC
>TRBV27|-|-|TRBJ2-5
CASSHGWAQETQYF
TGTGCCAGCAGCCACGGTTGGGCGCAAGAGACCCAGTACTTC
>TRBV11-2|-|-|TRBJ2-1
CASSLERTSYNEQFF
TGTGCCAGCAGCTTAGAAAGGACTTCCTACAATGAGCAGTTCTTC
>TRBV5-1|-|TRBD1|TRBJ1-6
CASSLSGQYNSPLHF
TGCGCCAGCAGCTTGTCGGGACAGTATAATTCACCCCTCCACTTT
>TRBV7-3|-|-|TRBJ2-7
CASSHSGAAYEQYF
TGTGCCAGCAGCCATTCGGGAGCAGCCTACGAGCAGTACTTC
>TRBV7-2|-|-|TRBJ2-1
CASSLANSYNEQFF
TGTGCCAGCAGCTTAGCGAACAGCTACAATGAGCAGTTCTTC
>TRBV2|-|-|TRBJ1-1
CASHIEQIQNTEAFF
TGTGCCAGCCACATAGAACAGATACAGAACACTGAAGCTTTCTTT
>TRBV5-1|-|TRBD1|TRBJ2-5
CASSTRTGGSFETQYF
TGCGCCAGCAGCACCCGGACAGGGGGCTCGTTTGAGACCCAGTACTTC
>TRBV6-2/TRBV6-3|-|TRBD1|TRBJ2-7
CASSYAGQGFLFSGEQYF
TGTGCCAGCAGTTACGCAGGACAGGGTTTCCTATTTTCTGGCGAGCAGTACTTC
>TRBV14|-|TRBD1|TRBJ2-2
CASSQRGTGPGELFF
TGTGCCAGCAGCCAACGAGGGACAGGGCCCGGGGAGCTGTTTTTT
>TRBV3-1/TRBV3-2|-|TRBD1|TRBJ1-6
CASSQVGQLYNSPLHF
TGTGCCAGCAGCCAAGTGGGACAGCTCTATAATTCACCCCTCCACTTT
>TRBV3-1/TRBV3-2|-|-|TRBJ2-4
CASSPLAKNIQYF
TGTGCCAGCAGCCCCCTAGCCAAAAACATTCAGTACTTC
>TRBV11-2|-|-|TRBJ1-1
CASSLSEGVRTEAFF
TGTGCCAGCAGCCTCTCCGAAGGGGTACGCACTGAAGCTTTCTTT
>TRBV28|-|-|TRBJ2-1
CASKSLDGRTYNEQFF
TGTGCCAGCAAATCGCTTGACGGCAGGACCTACAATGAGCAGTTCTTC
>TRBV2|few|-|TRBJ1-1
CASSEALRENTEAFF
TGTGCCAGCAGTGAAGCTCTCCGGGAGAACACTGAAGCTTTCTTT
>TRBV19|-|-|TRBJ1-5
CASSIDLRAHSNQPQHF
TGTGCCAGTAGTATAGATTTGCGTGCCCATAGCAATCAGCCCCAGCATTTT
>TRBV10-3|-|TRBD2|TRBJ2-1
CAISERRGADEQFF
TGTGCCATCAGTGAGAGGCGGGGGGCCGATGAGCAGTTCTTC
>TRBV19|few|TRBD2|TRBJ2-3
CASRPRGGYSTDTQYF
TGTGCCAGTAGGCCCCGGGGGGGATATAGCACAGATACGCAGTATTTT
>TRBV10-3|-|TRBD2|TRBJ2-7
CAITGAGGPLTEQYF
TGTGCCATCACGGGGGCGGGAGGGCCTTTAACCGAGCAGTACTTC
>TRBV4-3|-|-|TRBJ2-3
CASSRLSHSTDTQYF
TGCGCCAGCAGCCGACTTAGTCACAGCACAGATACGCAGTATTTT
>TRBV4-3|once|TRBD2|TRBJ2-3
CASSQESSGSFYTQYF
TGCGCCAGCAGCCAAGAGTCTAGCGGGAGTTTTTATACGCAGTATTTT
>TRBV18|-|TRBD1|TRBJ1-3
CASSPTTAGGSSGNTIYF
TGTGCCAGCTCACCCACGACCGCAGGGGGCAGCTCTGGAAACACCATATATTTT
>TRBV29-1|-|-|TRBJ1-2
CSGAAYYGYTF
TGCAGCGGGGCTGCTTACTATGGCTACACCTTC
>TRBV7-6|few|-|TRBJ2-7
CASSHNSYEQYF
TGTGCCAGCAGCCATAATAGCTACGAGCAGTACTTC
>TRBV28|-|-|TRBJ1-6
CASSLPSHNNSPLHF
TGTGCCAGCAGTCTACCCTCCCATAATAATTCACCCCTCCACTTT
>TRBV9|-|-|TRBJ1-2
CASSPRTNEAYGYTF
TGTGCCAGCAGCCCCCGGACTAATGAGGCTTATGGCTACACCTTC
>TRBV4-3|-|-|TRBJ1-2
CASSQDQWDSNYGYTF
TGCGCCAGCAGCCAAGATCAATGGGACTCAAACTATGGCTACACCTTC
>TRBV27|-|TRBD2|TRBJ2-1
CASSFLLAGVNNEQFF
TGTGCCAGCAGTTTTTTACTAGCGGGAGTAAACAATGAGCAGTTCTTC
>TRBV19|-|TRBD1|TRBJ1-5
CASTPRQGNYQPQHF
TGTGCCAGTACCCCCAGACAGGGAAATTATCAGCCCCAGCATTTT
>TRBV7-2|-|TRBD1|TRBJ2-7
CASSLDRGPNEQYF
TGTGCCAGCAGCTTGGACAGGGGCCCCAACGAGCAGTACTTC
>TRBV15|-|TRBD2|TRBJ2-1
CATSRGLAGGFSSYNEQFF
TGTGCCACCAGCAGAGGACTAGCGGGGGGCTTTAGCTCCTACAATGAGCAGTTCTTC
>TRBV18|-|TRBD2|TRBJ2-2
CASSPPGSLAGFANTGELFF
TGTGCCAGCTCACCACCAGGGTCACTAGCGGGCTTCGCGAACACCGGGGAGCTGTTTTTT
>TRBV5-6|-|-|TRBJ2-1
CASSLDAGASYNEQFF
TGTGCCAGCAGCTTGGACGCGGGGGCGTCCTACAATGAGCAGTTCTTC
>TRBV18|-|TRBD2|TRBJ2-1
CASSPQPGLAGGRGEQFF
TGTGCCAGCTCACCACAACCGGGACTAGCGGGGGGGCGTGGTGAGCAGTTCTTC
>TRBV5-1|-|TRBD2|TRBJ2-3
CASSPGLAGGLLADTQYF
TGCGCCAGCAGCCCGGGACTAGCGGGAGGTCTGTTGGCAGATACGCAGTATTTT
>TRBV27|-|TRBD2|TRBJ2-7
CATKGLAGDEQYF
TGTGCCACTAAGGGACTAGCGGGAGACGAGCAGTACTTC
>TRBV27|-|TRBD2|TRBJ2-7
CASSLLGLAGGTYEQYF
TGTGCCAGCAGTTTATTGGGACTAGCGGGAGGAACCTACGAGCAGTACTTC
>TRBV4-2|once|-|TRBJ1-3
CASSQDVSRDTGNTIYF
TGTGCCAGCAGCCAAGATGTCAGTCGGGACACCGGAAACACCATATATTTT
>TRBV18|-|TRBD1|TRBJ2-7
CASSDYDRGSYEQYF
TGTGCCAGCTCGGACTACGACAGGGGTTCCTACGAGCAGTACTTC
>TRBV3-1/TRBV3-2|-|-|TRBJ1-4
CASSHQAGAEKLFF
TGTGCCAGCAGCCATCAGGCGGGGGCGGAAAAACTGTTTTTT
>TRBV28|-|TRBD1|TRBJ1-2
CASSSRDRGPGYTF
TGTGCCAGCAGTTCCCGGGACAGGGGGCCTGGCTACACCTTC
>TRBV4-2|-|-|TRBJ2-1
CASSQWGGAQSSYNEQFF
TGTGCCAGCAGCCAGTGGGGGGGGGCTCAAAGCTCCTACAATGAGCAGTTCTTC
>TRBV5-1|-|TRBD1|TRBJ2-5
CASSASGTGGRETQYF
TGCGCCAGCAGCGCCTCCGGGACAGGGGGCAGAGAGACCCAGTACTTC
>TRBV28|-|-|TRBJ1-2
CASNQGLIYGYTF
TGTGCCAGCAATCAGGGTCTTATCTATGGCTACACCTTC